This is a list of T cell receptor beta chains from one sample in a study of OX40 agonist ivuxolimab in advanced cancers. Using immunoSEQ multiplex PCR, the repertoire was profiled, and TCRdb retains in-frame clones only, with some absent. The data hold tens of thousands of clones, with about 81% observed a single time. Specimen: CD4+ or CD8+ T cells sorted from blood, collected in a trial of the OX40 agonist ivuxolimab. The receptors were sampled from an adult with an advanced solid tumor such as melanoma, head and neck, liver or kidney cancer. The CDR3 runs from the conserved cysteine through the conserved F or W. Fields, in order: clone size, V gene, J gene, D gene, CDR3 DNA, CDR3 protein. D genes are given only for firm matches. Rows may omit the clone size; those that give it use once, few, many or a size class.

-	TRBV5-4	TRBJ2-7	TRBD2	TGTGCCAGCAGCATCCTGACTAGCTCTTCAATCGAGCAGTACTTC	CASSILTSSSIEQYF
-	TRBV19	TRBJ2-1	TRBD2	TGTGCCAGTAGTACCTTCAGGGGTTCGGGACTAGCGGGGATCAATGAGCAGTTCTTC	CASSTFRGSGLAGINEQFF
-	TRBV2	TRBJ2-2	-	TGTGCCAGCAGTGAAGTGAGGACGGAGACCGGGGAGCTGTTTTTT	CASSEVRTETGELFF
few	TRBV5-1	TRBJ2-2	TRBD1	TGCGCCAGCAGATACGGGACAGGGGGTACCGGGGAGCTGTTTTTT	CASRYGTGGTGELFF
-	TRBV5-1	TRBJ1-6	-	TGCGCCAGCAGCCACGCCCGGGGGGATTCACCCCTCCACTTT	CASSHARGDSPLHF
few	TRBV2	TRBJ1-1	-	TGTGCTAACCGCGGGCTGGAGGGCACTGAAGCTTTCTTT	CANRGLEGTEAFF
-	TRBV4-3	TRBJ2-3	-	TGCGCCAGCAGCCAAGATTTGGCGGGATCGACAGATACGCAGTATTTT	CASSQDLAGSTDTQYF
-	TRBV10-1	TRBJ1-1	-	TGCGCCAGCAGTGAATCCCGGCGGGACACTGAAGCTTTCTTT	CASSESRRDTEAFF
-	TRBV6-6	TRBJ1-5	TRBD1	TGTGCCAGCAGTAAGGGACAGACTTTGCCCAATCAGCCCCAGCATTTT	CASSKGQTLPNQPQHF
few	TRBV5-6	TRBJ2-2	TRBD2	TGTGCCAGCAGCTTGTACGTTAAAGGGAGGGCCACCGGGGAGCTGTTTTTT	CASSLYVKGRATGELFF
few	TRBV7-6	TRBJ2-7	-	TGTGCCAGCAGCTCCAGGGTGGGGACCTACGAGCAGTACTTC	CASSSRVGTYEQYF
-	TRBV4-2	TRBJ2-2	-	TGTGCCAGCAGCCAAAACACCGGGGAGCTGTTTTTT	CASSQNTGELFF
-	TRBV2	TRBJ2-1	TRBD1	TGTGCCAGCAGTTCTCGGGGGACAGGGGGCAAGGTTGAGCAGTTCTTC	CASSSRGTGGKVEQFF
-	TRBV6-5	TRBJ2-7	-	TGTGCCAGCAGTTTGGCCGGTTCTTACGAGCAGTACTTC	CASSLAGSYEQYF
-	TRBV2	TRBJ1-1	-	TGTGCCAGCAGTCCGAAGCCCCCTGAAGCTTTCTTT	CASSPKPPEAFF
-	TRBV5-4	TRBJ1-2	TRBD1	TGTGCCAGCAGCTTATTGGGACAGGACTATGGCTACACCTTC	CASSLLGQDYGYTF
-	TRBV28	TRBJ2-1	-	TGTGCCAGCAGAACGACAGGAAGGGAGCAGTTCTTC	CASRTTGREQFF
-	TRBV7-6	TRBJ2-4	-	TGTGCCAGCAGCTTATTTTTTAACAGGGCGATGGACTTC	CASSLFFNRAMDF
-	TRBV19	TRBJ1-4	-	TGTGCCAGTAAGGACTCGAGACAATCCAATGAAAAACTGTTTTTT	CASKDSRQSNEKLFF
-	TRBV7-7	TRBJ1-4	-	TGTGCCAGCAGCCTCGGGACAACTAATGAAAAACTGTTTTTT	CASSLGTTNEKLFF
-	TRBV10-3	TRBJ2-5	-	TGTGCCATCAGAGGGGGGGAGACCCAGTACTTC	CAIRGGETQYF
-	TRBV4-3	TRBJ2-7	-	TGCGCCAGCAGCCAAGATTGGGGGAGCCCTTTACGCGAGCAGTACTTC	CASSQDWGSPLREQYF
-	TRBV5-4	TRBJ1-1	TRBD1	TGTGCCAGCAGCCAAGAGACAGGGATGAACACTGAAGCTTTCTTT	CASSQETGMNTEAFF
-	TRBV7-2	TRBJ1-6	-	TGTGCCAGCAATACCGGGACCACGGATTCACCCCTCCACTTT	CASNTGTTDSPLHF
-	TRBV5-1	TRBJ2-7	-	TGCGCCAGCAGCTCGGACGGACACTACGAGCAGTACTTC	CASSSDGHYEQYF
-	TRBV28	TRBJ2-3	TRBD2	TGTGCCACCGGAACATTAGCGGGAGGGCCGTATACGCAGTATTTT	CATGTLAGGPYTQYF
-	TRBV5-5	TRBJ1-1	TRBD1	TGTGCCAGCAGCTTGGACAGGGGGCTCACTGAAGCTTTCTTT	CASSLDRGLTEAFF
-	TRBV6-1	TRBJ2-7	-	TGTGCCAGCTTATGGGCGGGGTCCTACGAGCAGTACTTC	CASLWAGSYEQYF
-	TRBV4-3	TRBJ2-1	TRBD2	TGCGCCAGCAGCCAAGTTAGCGGGAGCCGAAATGAGCAGTTCTTC	CASSQVSGSRNEQFF
-	TRBV5-8	TRBJ1-4	-	TGTGCCAGCAGCTTGTGGGGGACGTCGAATGAAAAACTGTTTTTT	CASSLWGTSNEKLFF
-	TRBV18	TRBJ1-4	-	TGTGCCAGCTCAGTAGCAGGGGAACTGTTTTTT	CASSVAGELFF
-	TRBV5-1	TRBJ2-3	TRBD2	TGCGCCAGCAGCTTGGGACTAGCGACAGATACGCAGTATTTT	CASSLGLATDTQYF
-	TRBV5-1	TRBJ2-1	-	TGCGCCAGCGGACTAACTGGGAATGAGCAGTTCTTC	CASGLTGNEQFF
-	TRBV6-1	TRBJ1-5	-	TGTGCCAGCAGTAAGACCCTGGGGCCCCAGCATTTT	CASSKTLGPQHF
-	TRBV9	TRBJ1-2	-	TGTGCCAGCAGCGTAGTCTGGGATCACTATGGCTACACCTTC	CASSVVWDHYGYTF
-	TRBV19	TRBJ2-3	-	TGTGCCACCTCATCCTGGAACCCAGATACGCAGTATTTT	CATSSWNPDTQYF
-	TRBV2	TRBJ2-1	TRBD2	TGTGCCAGCAGCACATATAGACTAGCGGTCCGCCAGAGCTCCTACAATGAGCAGTTCTTC	CASSTYRLAVRQSSYNEQFF
-	TRBV2	TRBJ2-3	-	TGTGCCAGCAGCTATATAAGCACAGATACGCAGTATTTT	CASSYISTDTQYF
-	TRBV2	TRBJ2-5	TRBD1	TGTGCCAGTTCGACAGGGGGGGAAGAGACCCAGTACTTC	CASSTGGEETQYF
-	TRBV28	TRBJ1-4	-	TGTGCCAGCAGTCCTGCCGGGACTGGTCGTGAAAAACTGTTTTTT	CASSPAGTGREKLFF
few	TRBV7-2	TRBJ1-4	-	TGTGCCAGCAGCACGAGGCGTGGCAGGGTGGAGGAAAAACTGTTTTTT	CASSTRRGRVEEKLFF
-	TRBV7-8	TRBJ2-1	TRBD2	TGTGCCAGCAGCCTCCAACTAGCGGGGGGGGTCTACAATGAGCAGTTCTTC	CASSLQLAGGVYNEQFF
-	TRBV7-9	TRBJ2-3	TRBD2	TGTGCCAGCAGCTCCAGACTAGCGGGAGGGCCGGATACGCAGTATTTT	CASSSRLAGGPDTQYF
many	TRBV5-4	TRBJ1-2	-	TGTGCCAGCAGCTCCGGCGTAGACAGTGCCTTCTATGGCTACACCTTC	CASSSGVDSAFYGYTF
-	TRBV19	TRBJ1-5	-	TGTGCCAGTAAGCCCCAGATGGGCAATCAGCCCCAGCATTTT	CASKPQMGNQPQHF
once	TRBV7-2	TRBJ1-4	-	TGTGCCAGCAGCCAAGTAACAGGAGAAACTAATGAAAAACTGTTTTTT	CASSQVTGETNEKLFF
-	TRBV6-5	TRBJ2-1	-	TGTGCCAGCAGGGCTAGCGTCTTAGGGGGGGAGCAGTTCTTC	CASRASVLGGEQFF
-	TRBV7-8	TRBJ2-7	-	TGTGCCAGCAGCTTAGCAGCCGACTCCATCTACGAGCAGTACTTC	CASSLAADSIYEQYF